The T cell receptor (beta chain) under discussion was sequenced for a study of primary melanoma T cells and metastatic recurrence. Study-wide results and caveats: Progression-free survival prediction reportedly improved most when T-cell fraction, rather than another histopathological variable, joined tumor thickness. The tumor T-cell fraction reportedly predicted progression-free survival independently of thickness, ulceration, mitotic rate and age.

The table came from immunoSEQ multiplex PCR; TCRdb's copy has only in-frame clones and leaves some out. The sample contains about 1,000 clones, roughly four fifths of which appear only once. This clone is termed large (0.1 to 1%). Antigen: not known. This CDR3 region has 14 residues. The V gene end was trimmed by 5 bases and the J gene end by 10 bases; junction bases not matched to a gene: 11. Germline CDR1 reads SGHNT; CDR2 reads YENEEA. The TCR sequence derives from a human donor with melanoma. The genes are TRBV11-3 and TRBJ2-1; 7 bases fit TRBD2. The sequencing sample was made of melanoma tumor tissue. The CDR3 region is CASSLSASGTEQFF. The CDR3 bases are TGTGCCAGCAGCCTTTCGGCTAGCGGAACCGAGCAGTTCTTC.